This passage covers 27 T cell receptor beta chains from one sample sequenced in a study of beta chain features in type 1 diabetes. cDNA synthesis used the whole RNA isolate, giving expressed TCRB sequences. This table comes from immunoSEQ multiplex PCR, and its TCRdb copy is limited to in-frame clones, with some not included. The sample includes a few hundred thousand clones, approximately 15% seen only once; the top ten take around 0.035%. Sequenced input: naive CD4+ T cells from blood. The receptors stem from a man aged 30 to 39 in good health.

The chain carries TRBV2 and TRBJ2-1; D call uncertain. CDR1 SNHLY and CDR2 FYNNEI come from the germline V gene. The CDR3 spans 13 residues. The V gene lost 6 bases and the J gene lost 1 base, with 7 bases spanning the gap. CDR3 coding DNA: TGTGCCAGCAGCGTTCTGTCCTACAATGAGCAGTTCTTC. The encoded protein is CASSVLSYNEQFF.

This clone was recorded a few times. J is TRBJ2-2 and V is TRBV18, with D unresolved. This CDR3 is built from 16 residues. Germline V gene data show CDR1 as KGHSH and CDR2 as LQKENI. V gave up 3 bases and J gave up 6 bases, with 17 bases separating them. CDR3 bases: TGTGCCAGCTCACCCCCCGGATCCTTCAGCTCCGGGGAGCTGTTTTTT. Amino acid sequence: CASSPPGSFSSGELFF. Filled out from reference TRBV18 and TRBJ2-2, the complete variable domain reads NAGVMQNPRHLVRRRGQEARLRCSPMKGHSHVYWYRQLPEEGLKFMVYLQKENIIDESGMPKERFSAEFPKEGPSILRIQQVVRGDSAAYFCASSPPGSFSSGELFFGEGSRLTVL.

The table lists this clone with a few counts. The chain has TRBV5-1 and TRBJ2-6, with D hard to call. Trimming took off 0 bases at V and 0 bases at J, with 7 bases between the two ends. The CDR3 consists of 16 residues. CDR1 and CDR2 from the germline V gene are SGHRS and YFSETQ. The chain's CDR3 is CASSLASHSGANVLTF. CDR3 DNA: TGCGCCAGCAGCTTGGCTTCTCACTCTGGGGCCAACGTCCTGACTTTC. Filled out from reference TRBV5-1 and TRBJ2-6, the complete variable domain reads KAGVTQTPRYLIKTRGQQVTLSCSPISGHRSVSWYQQTPGQGLQFLFEYFSETQRNKGNFPGRFSGRQFSNSRSEMNVSTLELGDSALYLCASSLASHSGANVLTFGAGSRLTVL.

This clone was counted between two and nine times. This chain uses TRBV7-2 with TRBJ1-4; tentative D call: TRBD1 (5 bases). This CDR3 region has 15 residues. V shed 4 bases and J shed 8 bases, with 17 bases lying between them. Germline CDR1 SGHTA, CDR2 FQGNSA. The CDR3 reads CASSSSVAGREKLFF. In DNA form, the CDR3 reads TGTGCCAGCAGCTCCTCTGTCGCAGGGCGAGAAAAACTGTTTTTT.

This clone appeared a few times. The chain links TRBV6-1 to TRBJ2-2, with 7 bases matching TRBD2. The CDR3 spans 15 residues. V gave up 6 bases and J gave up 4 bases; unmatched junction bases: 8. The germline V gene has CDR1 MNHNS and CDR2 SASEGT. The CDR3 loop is CASRVQAGVTGELFF. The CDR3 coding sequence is TGTGCCAGCAGAGTACAGGCGGGGGTCACCGGGGAGCTGTTTTTT.

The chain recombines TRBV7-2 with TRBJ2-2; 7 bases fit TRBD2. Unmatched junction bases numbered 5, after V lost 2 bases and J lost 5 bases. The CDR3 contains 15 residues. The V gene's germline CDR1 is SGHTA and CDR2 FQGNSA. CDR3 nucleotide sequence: TGTGCCAGCAGCTTAAGGCTAGCGGAAACCGGGGAGCTGTTTTTT. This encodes CASSLRLAETGELFF.

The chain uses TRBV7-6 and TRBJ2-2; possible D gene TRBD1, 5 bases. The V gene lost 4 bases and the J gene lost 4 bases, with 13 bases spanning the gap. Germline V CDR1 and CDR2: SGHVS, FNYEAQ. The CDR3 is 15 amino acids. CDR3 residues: CASSYQGSSTGELFF. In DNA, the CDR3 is TGTGCCAGCAGCTATCAGGGAAGTTCCACCGGGGAGCTGTTTTTT. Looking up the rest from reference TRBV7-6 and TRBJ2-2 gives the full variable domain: GAGVSQSPRYKVTKRGQDVALRCDPISGHVSLYWYRQALGQGPEFLTYFNYEAQQDKSGLPNDRFSAERPEGSISTLTIQRTEQRDSAMYRCASSYQGSSTGELFFGEGSRLTVL.

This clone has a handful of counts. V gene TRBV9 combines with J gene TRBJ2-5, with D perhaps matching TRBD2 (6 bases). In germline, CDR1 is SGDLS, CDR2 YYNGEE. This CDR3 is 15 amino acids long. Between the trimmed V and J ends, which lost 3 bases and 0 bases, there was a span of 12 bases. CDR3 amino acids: CASSAGTRYQETQYF. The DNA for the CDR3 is TGTGCCAGCAGCGCCGGGACTCGGTACCAAGAGACCCAGTACTTC.

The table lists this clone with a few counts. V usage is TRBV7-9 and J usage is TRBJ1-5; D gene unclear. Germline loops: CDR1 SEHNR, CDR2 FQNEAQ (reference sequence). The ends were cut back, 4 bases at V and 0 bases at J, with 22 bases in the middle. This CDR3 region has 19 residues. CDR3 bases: TGTGCCAGCAGCTCCATCCCGCCGCCGGGCCGGGGTAGCAATCAGCCCCAGCATTTT. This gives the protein CASSSIPPPGRGSNQPQHF.

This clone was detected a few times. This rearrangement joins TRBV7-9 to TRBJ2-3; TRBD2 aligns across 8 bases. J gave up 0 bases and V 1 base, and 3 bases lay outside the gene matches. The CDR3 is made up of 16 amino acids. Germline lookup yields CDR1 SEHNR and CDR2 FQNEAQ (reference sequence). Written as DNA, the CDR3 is TGTGCCAGCAGCTTAGTCGGCGGGGGGAGCACAGATACGCAGTATTTT. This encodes CASSLVGGGSTDTQYF. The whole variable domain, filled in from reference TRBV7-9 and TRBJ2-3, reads DTGVSQNPRHKITKRGQNVTFRCDPISEHNRLYWYRQTLGQGPEFLTYFQNEAQLEKSRLLSDRFSAERPKGSFSTLEIQRTEQGDSAMYLCASSLVGGGSTDTQYFGPGTRLTVL.

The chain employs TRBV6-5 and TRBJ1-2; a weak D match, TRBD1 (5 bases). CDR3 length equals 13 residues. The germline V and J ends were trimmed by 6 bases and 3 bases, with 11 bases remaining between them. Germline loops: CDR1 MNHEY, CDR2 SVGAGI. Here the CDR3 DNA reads TGTGCCAGCAGCCGTGTAGGGGACTATGGCTACACCTTC. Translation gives CASSRVGDYGYTF.

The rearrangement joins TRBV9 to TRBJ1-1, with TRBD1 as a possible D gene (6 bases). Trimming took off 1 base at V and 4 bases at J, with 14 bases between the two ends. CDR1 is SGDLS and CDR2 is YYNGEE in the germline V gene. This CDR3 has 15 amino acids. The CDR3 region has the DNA TGTGCCAGCAGCGTATCCGGGGGCTCTGGCACTGAAGCTTTCTTT. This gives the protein CASSVSGGSGTEAFF.

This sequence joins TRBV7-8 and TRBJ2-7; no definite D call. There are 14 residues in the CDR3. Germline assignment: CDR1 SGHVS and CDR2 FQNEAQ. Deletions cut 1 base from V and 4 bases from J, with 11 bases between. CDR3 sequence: CASSLGEAFYEQYF. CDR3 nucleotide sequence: TGTGCCAGCAGCTTAGGTGAGGCGTTTTACGAGCAGTACTTC.

The CDR3 coding sequence is TGCGCCAGCAGCTTGGATAGCGCCCGCACAGATACGCAGTATTTT. Its protein product is CASSLDSARTDTQYF. This chain joins TRBV5-1 and TRBJ2-3, with D possibly being TRBD2 (5 bases). CDR3 length: 15 amino acids. Germline V gives CDR1 SGHRS, CDR2 YFSETQ. The V gene lost 0 bases and the J gene lost 1 base, with 9 bases spanning the gap.

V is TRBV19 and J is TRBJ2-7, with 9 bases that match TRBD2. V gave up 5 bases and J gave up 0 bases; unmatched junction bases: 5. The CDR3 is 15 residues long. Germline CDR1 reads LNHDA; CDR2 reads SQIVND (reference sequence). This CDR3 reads CASSASGGFSYEQYF. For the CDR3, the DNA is TGTGCCAGTAGTGCGAGCGGGGGGTTCTCCTACGAGCAGTACTTC.

The CDR3 loop is CASSVVTSYEQYF. The CDR3 coding sequence is TGTGCCAGCAGCGTTGTCACCTCCTACGAGCAGTACTTC. The V gene is TRBV7-2, the J gene TRBJ2-7; D is unclear. The CDR3 is made up of 13 amino acids. CDR1 and CDR2 (germline): SGHTA, FQGNSA. V lost 5 bases, J lost 0 bases, and 8 bases lay in between.

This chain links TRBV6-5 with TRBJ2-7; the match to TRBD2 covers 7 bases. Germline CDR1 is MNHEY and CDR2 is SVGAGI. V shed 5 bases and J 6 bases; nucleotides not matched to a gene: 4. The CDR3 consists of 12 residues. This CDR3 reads CASSRTRGEQYF. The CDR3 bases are TGTGCCAGCAGTCGGACTAGGGGCGAGCAGTACTTC.

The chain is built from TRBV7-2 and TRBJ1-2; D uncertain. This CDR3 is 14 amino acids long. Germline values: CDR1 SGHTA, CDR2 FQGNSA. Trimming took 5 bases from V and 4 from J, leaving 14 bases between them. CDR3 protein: CASSPILGGYGYTF. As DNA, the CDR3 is TGTGCCAGCAGCCCCATCCTTGGAGGCTATGGCTACACCTTC.

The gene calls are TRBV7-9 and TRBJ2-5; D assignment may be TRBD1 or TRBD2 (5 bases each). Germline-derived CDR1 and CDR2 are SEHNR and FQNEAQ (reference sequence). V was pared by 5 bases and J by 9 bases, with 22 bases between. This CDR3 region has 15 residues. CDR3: CASSRRTGPGVAQYF. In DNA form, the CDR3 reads TGTGCCAGCAGCCGCCGAACGGGGCCCGGGGTGGCCCAGTACTTC.

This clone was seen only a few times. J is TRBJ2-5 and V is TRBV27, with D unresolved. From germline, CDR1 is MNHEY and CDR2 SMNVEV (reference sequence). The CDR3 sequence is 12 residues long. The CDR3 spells CADLRFQETQYF. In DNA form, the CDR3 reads TGTGCGGACCTCCGTTTCCAAGAGACCCAGTACTTC.

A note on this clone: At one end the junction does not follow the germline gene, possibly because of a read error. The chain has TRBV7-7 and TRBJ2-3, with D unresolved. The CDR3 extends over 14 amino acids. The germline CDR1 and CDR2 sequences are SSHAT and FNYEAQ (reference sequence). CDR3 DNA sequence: TGTGCTAGCAGCTTACGAGGAGGCACAGATACGCAGTATTTT. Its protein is CASSLRGGTDTQYF.

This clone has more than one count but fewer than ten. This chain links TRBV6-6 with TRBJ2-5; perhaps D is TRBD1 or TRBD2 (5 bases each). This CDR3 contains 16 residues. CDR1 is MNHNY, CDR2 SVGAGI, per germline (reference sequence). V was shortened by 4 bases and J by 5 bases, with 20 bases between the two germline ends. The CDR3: CASSLGGLQGSETQYF. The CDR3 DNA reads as TGTGCCAGCAGTTTAGGAGGTCTGCAGGGATCGGAGACCCAGTACTTC.

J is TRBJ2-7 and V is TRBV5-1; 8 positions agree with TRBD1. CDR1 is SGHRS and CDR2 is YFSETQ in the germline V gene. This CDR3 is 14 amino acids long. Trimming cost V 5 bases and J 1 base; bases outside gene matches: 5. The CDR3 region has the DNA TGCGCCAGCAGTGTGCGGGACAGGTCCTACGAGCAGTACTTC. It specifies CASSVRDRSYEQYF.

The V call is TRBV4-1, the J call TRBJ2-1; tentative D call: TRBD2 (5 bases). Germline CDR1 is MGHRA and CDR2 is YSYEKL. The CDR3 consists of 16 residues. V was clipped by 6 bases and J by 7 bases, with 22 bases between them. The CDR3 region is CASSRGGLASLNEQFF. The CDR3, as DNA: TGCGCCAGCAGTCGCGGAGGCCTAGCTTCTTTAAATGAGCAGTTCTTC.

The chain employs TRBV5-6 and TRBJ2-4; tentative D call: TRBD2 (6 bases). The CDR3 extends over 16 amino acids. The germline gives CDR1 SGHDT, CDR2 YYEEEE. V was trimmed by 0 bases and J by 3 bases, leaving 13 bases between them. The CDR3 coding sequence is TGTGCCAGCAGCTTGGCCAGCGGGCTGGGCAAAAACATTCAGTACTTC. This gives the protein CASSLASGLGKNIQYF. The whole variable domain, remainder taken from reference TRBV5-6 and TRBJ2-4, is DAGVTQSPTHLIKTRGQQVTLRCSPKSGHDTVSWYQQALGQGPQFIFQYYEEEERQRGNFPDRFSGHQFPNYSSELNVNALLLGDSALYLCASSLASGLGKNIQYFGAGTRLSVL.

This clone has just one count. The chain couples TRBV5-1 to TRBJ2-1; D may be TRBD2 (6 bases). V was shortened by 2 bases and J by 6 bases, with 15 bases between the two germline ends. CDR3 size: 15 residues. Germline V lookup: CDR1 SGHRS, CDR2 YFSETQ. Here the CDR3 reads CASSFRPQGGNEQFF. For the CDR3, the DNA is TGCGCCAGCAGCTTTCGCCCGCAGGGAGGCAATGAGCAGTTCTTC. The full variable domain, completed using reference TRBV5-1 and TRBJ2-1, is KAGVTQTPRYLIKTRGQQVTLSCSPISGHRSVSWYQQTPGQGLQFLFEYFSETQRNKGNFPGRFSGRQFSNSRSEMNVSTLELGDSALYLCASSFRPQGGNEQFFGPGTRLTVL.

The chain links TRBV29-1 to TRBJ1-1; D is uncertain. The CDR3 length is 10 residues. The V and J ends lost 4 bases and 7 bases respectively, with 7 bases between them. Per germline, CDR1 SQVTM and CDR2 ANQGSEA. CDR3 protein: CSVVGSEAFF. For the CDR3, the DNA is TGCAGCGTTGTAGGCAGTGAAGCTTTCTTT.